The 2 T cell receptor beta chains in this list originate from one sample, sequenced in a study of blood T cells in healthy people across ages. A second PCR, run for roughly 7 to 11 cycles, used a sample-barcoded 5' primer plus a J-beta primer mix. TCRdb called the 5' RACE reads again in MiXCR, with one record for every CDR3 protein. The sample has around 1,000,000 distinct CDR3 sequences; about 25% are singletons. The same data also went into a second study, on T cells of mothers and their children.

The sequencing input was blood. Receptors originate from a girl aged 2 to 9 in good health.

CDR3: CASSLVQAGVQEQYF. CDR3 sequence (DNA): TGTGCCAGCAGCTTAGTTCAGGCGGGAGTACAGGAGCAGTACTTC. J is TRBJ2-5 and V is TRBV7-9, with 7 bases lining up with TRBD2. Unmatched junction bases numbered 13, after V lost 1 base and J lost 11 bases. Germline CDR1 is SEHNR and CDR2 is FQNEAQ (reference sequence). There are 15 residues in the CDR3.

This clonotype was picked up a small number of times. CDR3 coding DNA: TGTGCCAGCAGTTCCCTCTTTGGCCGCGCGAAGGGTGAAAAACTGTTTTTT. As protein: CASSSLFGRAKGEKLFF. The chain employs TRBV7-9 and TRBJ1-4; D gene unclear. V lost 6 bases to trimming and J lost 7 bases, with 24 bases between them. CDR3 length: 17 residues. Germline V lookup: CDR1 SEHNR, CDR2 FQNEAQ (reference sequence). The entire variable domain, with the rest obtained from reference TRBV7-9 and TRBJ1-4, is as follows: DTGVSQNPRHKITKRGQNVTFRCDPISEHNRLYWYRQTLGQGPEFLTYFQNEAQLEKSRLLSDRFSAERPKGSFSTLEIQRTEQGDSAMYLCASSSLFGRAKGEKLFFGSGTQLSVL.